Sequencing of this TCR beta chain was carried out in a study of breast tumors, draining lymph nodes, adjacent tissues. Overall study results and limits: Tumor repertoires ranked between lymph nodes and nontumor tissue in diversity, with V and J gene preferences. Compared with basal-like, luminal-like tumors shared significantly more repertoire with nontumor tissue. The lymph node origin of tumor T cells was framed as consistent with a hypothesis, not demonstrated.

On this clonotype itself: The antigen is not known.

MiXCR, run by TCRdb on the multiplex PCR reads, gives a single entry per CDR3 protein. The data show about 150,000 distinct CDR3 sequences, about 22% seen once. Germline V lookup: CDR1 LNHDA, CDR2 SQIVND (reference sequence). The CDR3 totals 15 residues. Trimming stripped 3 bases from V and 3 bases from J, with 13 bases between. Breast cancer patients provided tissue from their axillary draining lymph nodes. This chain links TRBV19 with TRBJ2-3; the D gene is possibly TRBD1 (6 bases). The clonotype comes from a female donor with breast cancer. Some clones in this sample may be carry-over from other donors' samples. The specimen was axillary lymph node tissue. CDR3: CASSIVTGNTDTQYF. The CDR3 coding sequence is TGTGCCAGTAGTATCGTAACAGGGAATACAGATACGCAGTATTTT.